This TCR beta chain was sequenced in a study of T cell responses to AZD1222 COVID-19 vaccine. Generated by immunoSEQ multiplex PCR, the TCRdb table keeps only in-frame clones and is missing some. This sample has 45,000 to 70,000 clones, with approximately 83% found just once. V was pared by 3 bases and J by 6 bases, with 12 bases between. Per germline, CDR1 MDHEN and CDR2 SYDVKM. This CDR3 has 14 amino acids. The chain has TRBV28 and TRBJ1-5, with D perhaps matching TRBD1 (6 bases). This receptor was identified in an adult in good health. The sample was peripheral blood, taken on day 0 of AZD1222 vaccination. The CDR3 spells CASSFGGRSQPQHF. CDR3 bases: TGTGCCAGCAGTTTCGGGGGGCGCTCTCAGCCCCAGCATTTT. Variable domain in full (rest from reference TRBV28 and TRBJ1-5): DVKVTQSSRYLVKRTGEKVFLECVQDMDHENMFWYRQDPGLGLRLIYFSYDVKMKEKGDIPEGYSVSREKKERFSLILESASTNQTSMYLCASSFGGRSQPQHFGDGTRLSIL.